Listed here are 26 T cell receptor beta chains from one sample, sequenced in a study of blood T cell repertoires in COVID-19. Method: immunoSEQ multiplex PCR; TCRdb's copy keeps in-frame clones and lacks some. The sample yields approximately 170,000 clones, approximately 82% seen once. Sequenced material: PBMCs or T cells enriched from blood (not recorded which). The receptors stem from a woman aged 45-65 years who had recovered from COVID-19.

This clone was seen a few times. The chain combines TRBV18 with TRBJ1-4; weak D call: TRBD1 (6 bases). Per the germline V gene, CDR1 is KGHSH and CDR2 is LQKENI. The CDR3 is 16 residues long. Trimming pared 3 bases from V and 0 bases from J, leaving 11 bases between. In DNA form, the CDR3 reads TGTGCCAGCTCACCGTTTGACAGGACAACTAATGAAAAACTGTTTTTT. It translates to CASSPFDRTTNEKLFF. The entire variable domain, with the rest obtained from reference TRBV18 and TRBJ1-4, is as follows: NAGVMQNPRHLVRRRGQEARLRCSPMKGHSHVYWYRQLPEEGLKFMVYLQKENIIDESGMPKERFSAEFPKEGPSILRIQQVVRGDSAAYFCASSPFDRTTNEKLFFGSGTQLSVL.

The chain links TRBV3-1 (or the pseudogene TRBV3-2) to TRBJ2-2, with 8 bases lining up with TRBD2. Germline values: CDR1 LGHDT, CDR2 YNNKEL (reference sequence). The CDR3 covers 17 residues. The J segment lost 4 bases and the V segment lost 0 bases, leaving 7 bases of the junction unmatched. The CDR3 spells CASSQEGTGGPTGELFF. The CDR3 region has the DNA TGTGCCAGCAGCCAAGAGGGAACGGGGGGGCCCACCGGGGAGCTGTTTTTT.

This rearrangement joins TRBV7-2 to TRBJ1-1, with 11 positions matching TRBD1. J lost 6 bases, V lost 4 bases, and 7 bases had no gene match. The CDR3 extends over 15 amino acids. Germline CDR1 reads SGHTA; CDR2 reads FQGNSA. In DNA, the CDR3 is TGTGCCAGCAGCTCACGGGGGACAGGGGGATCTGAAGCTTTCTTT. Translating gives CASSSRGTGGSEAFF.

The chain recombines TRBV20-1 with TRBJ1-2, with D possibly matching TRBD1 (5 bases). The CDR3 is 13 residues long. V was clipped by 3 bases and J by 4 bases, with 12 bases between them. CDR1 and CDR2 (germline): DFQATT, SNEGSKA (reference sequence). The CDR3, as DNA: TGCAGTGCTAGTGGTGGGGGAGGCTATGGCTACACCTTC. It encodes CSASGGGGYGYTF.

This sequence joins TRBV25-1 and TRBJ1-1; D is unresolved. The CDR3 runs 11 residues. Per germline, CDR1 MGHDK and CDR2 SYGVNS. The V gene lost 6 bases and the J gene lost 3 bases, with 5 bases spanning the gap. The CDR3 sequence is CASSQYTEAFF. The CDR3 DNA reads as TGTGCCAGCAGCCAATACACTGAAGCTTTCTTT.

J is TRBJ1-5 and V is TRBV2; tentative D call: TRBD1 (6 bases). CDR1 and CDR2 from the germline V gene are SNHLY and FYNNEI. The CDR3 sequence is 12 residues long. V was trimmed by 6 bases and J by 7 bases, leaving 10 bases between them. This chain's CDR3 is CASRRGGQPQHF. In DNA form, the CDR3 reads TGTGCCAGCAGGAGGGGGGGGCAGCCCCAGCATTTT.

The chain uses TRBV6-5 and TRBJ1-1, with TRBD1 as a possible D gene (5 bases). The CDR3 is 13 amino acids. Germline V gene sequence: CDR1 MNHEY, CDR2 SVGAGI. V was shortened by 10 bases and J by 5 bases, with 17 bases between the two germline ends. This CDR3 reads CANGDSGGTEAFF. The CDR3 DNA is TGTGCCAACGGGGACTCCGGAGGGACTGAAGCTTTCTTT.

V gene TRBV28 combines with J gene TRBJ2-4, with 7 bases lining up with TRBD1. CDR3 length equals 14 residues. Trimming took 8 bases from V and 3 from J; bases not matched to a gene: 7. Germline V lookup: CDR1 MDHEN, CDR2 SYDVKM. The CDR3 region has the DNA TGTGCCAGCGAAACAGGGGTGAGCAAAAACATTCAGTACTTC. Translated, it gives CASETGVSKNIQYF.

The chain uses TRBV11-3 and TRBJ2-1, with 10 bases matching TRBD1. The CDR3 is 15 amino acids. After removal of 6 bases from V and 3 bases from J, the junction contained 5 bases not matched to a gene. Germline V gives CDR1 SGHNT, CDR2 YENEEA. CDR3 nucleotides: TGTGCCAGCAGGTCGGACAGGGGGGACTACAATGAGCAGTTCTTC. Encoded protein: CASRSDRGDYNEQFF.

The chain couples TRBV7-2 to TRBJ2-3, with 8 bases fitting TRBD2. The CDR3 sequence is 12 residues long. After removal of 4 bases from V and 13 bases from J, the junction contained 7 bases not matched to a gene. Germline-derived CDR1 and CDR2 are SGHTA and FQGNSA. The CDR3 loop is CASSSTSGGEYF. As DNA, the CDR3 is TGTGCCAGCAGCTCCACTAGCGGCGGCGAGTATTTT.

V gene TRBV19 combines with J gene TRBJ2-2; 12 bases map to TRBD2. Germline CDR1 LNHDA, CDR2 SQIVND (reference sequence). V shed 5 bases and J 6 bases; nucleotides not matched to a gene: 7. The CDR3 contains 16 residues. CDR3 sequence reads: CASSARLAGAPGELFF. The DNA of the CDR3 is TGTGCCAGTAGTGCTCGACTAGCGGGAGCCCCCGGGGAGCTGTTTTTT.

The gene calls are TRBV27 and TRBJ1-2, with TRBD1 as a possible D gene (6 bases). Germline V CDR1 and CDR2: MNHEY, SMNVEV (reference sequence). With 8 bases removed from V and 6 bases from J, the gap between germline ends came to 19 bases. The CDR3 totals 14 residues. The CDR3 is CASGDRTMRDGYTF. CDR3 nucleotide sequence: TGTGCCAGCGGAGACAGGACGATGAGGGATGGCTACACCTTC.

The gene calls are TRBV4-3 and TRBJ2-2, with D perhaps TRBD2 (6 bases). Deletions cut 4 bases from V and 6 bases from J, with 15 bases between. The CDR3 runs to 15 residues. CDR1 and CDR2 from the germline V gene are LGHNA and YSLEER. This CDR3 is CASSLSGGTSGELFF. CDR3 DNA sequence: TGCGCCAGCAGCCTAAGTGGGGGGACTTCCGGGGAGCTGTTTTTT.

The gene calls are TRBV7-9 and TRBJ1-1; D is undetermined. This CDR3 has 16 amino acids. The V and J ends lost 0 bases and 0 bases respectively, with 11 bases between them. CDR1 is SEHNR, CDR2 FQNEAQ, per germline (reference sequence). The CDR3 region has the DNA TGTGCCAGCAGCTTAGCCCCCCGCGCGATGAACACTGAAGCTTTCTTT. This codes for CASSLAPRAMNTEAFF.

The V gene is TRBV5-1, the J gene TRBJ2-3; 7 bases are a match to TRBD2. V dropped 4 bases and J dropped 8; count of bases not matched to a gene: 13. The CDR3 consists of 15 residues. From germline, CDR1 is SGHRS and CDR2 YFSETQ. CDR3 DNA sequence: TGCGCCAGCAGCACCACTAGCGTCTCGAGGGGTACGCAGTATTTT. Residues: CASSTTSVSRGTQYF.

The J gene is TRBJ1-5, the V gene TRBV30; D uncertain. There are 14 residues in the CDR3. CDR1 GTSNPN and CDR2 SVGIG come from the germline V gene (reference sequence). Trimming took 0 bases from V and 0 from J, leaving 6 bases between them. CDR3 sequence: CAWSVTGSNQPQHF. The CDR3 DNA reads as TGTGCCTGGAGTGTAACGGGTAGCAATCAGCCCCAGCATTTT.

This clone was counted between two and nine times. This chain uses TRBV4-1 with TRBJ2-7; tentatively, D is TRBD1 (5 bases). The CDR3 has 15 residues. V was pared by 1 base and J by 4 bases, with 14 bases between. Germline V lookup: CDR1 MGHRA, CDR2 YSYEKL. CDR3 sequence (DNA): TGCGCCAGCAGCCAAGTTCTACAACAGGAGTACGAGCAGTACGTC. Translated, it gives CASSQVLQQEYEQYV.

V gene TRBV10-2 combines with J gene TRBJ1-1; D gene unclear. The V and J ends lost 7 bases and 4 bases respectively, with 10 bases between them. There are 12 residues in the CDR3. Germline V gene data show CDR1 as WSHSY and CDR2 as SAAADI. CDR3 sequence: CASTGRATEAFF. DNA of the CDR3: TGCGCCAGCACGGGGAGGGCCACTGAAGCTTTCTTT.

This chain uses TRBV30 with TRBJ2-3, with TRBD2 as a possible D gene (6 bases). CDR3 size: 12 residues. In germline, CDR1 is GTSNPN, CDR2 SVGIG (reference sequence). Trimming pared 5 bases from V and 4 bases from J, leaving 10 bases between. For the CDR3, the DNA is TGTGCCTGGGGGCGGGGCCCAGATACGCAGTATTTT. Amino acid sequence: CAWGRGPDTQYF.

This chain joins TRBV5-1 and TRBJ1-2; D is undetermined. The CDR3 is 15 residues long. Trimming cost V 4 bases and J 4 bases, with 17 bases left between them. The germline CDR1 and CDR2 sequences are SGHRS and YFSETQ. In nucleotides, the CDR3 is TGCGCCAGCAGCCTCGCCCTCCAGGCCCCCTATGGCTACACCTTC. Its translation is CASSLALQAPYGYTF.

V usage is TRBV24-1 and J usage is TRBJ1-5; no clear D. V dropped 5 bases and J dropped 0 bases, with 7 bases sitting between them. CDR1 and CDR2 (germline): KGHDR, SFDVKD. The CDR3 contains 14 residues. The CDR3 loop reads CATSVAGSNQPQHF. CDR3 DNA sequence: TGTGCCACCAGTGTTGCCGGTAGCAATCAGCCCCAGCATTTT.

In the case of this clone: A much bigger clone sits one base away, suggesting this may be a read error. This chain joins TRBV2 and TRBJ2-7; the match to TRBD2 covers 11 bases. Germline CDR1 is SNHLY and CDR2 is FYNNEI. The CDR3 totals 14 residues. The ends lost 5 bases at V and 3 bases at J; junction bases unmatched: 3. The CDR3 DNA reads TGTGCCAGCAGTTCCGGGACTAGCGGCTACGAGCAGTACGTC. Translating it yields CASSSGTSGYEQYV.

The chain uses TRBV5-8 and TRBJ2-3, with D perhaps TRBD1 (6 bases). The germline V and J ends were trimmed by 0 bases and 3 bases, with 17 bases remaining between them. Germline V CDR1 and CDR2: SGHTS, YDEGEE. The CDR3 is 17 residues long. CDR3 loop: CASSLAGAGASTDTQYF. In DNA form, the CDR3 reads TGTGCCAGCAGCTTGGCAGGGGCAGGGGCTAGTACAGATACGCAGTATTTT.

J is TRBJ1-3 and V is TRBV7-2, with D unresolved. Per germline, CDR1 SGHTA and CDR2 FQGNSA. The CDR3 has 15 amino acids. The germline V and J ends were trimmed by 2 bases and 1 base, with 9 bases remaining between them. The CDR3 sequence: CASSLKYSSGNTIYF. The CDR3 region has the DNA TGTGCCAGCAGCTTAAAATATTCTTCTGGAAACACCATATATTTT.

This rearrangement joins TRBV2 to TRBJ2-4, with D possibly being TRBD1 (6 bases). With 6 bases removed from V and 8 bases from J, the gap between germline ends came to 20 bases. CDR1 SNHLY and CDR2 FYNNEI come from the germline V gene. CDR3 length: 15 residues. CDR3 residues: CASSKRQEVQDIQYF. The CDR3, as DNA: TGTGCCAGCAGCAAGAGACAGGAGGTTCAAGACATTCAGTACTTC.

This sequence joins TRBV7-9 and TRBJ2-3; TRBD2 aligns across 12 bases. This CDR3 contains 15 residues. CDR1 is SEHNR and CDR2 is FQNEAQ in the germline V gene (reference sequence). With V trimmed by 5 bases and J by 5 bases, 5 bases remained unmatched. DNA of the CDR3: TGTGCCAGCAGCACCGCGACTAGCGGGGGAGATACGCAGTATTTT. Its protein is CASSTATSGGDTQYF.